This T cell receptor (beta chain) was sequenced in a study of Tregs in tolerant kidney transplant recipients. Notes on this clone: No antigen is known for it.

Unstimulated regulatory T cells (CD4+CD25+CD127-), CD4+CD25- non-regulatory cells, CD4 and CD8 cells were FACS-sorted from thawed PBMCs. This table comes from immunoSEQ multiplex PCR, and its TCRdb copy is limited to in-frame clones, with some not included. The profile shows roughly 120,000 clones, about 91% of them singletons. The germline V gene has CDR1 LNHDA and CDR2 SQIVND (reference sequence). V shed 6 bases and J 1 base; nucleotides not matched to a gene: 2. This CDR3 comprises 14 residues. Whole-study results and caveats: Biological reproducibility was not directly addressed in this study. The most relevant donor-specific Treg TCRbeta repertoire apparently came from expansion with activated donor B cells. Validation in larger populations is needed because few patients were studied.

The receptor comes from a human donor in good health. The chain combines TRBV19 with TRBJ1-5, with TRBD1 matching over 8 bases. The sequenced sample consisted of CD4+ T cells from blood. In DNA form, the CDR3 reads TGTGCCAGTAGAGGACAGGGAAGCAATCAGCCCCAGCATTTT. It yields the protein CASRGQGSNQPQHF. The full variable domain, its missing parts supplied by reference TRBV19 and TRBJ1-5, is DGGITQSPKYLFRKEGQNVTLSCEQNLNHDAMYWYRQDPGQGLRLIYYSQIVNDFQKGDIAEGYSVSREKKESFPLTVTSAQKNPTAFYLCASRGQGSNQPQHFGDGTRLSIL.